The source of this TCR beta chain is a study of control samples from healthy donors and cancer patients. Clones were sequenced by immunoSEQ multiplex PCR, and TCRdb holds only the in-frame ones, with some missing. Altogether under 450,000 clones are present, over 75% being singletons, with the ten largest covering around 6.4%. The germline V gene encodes CDR1 LGHNA and CDR2 YNFKEQ. V was clipped by 5 bases and J by 7 bases; unmatched bases: 8. The CDR3 has 14 residues. Sequenced sample: PBMCs. This TCR derives from a man between 35 and 55 years old with head and neck cancer. This chain connects TRBV4-2 to TRBJ2-1, with 7 bases lining up with TRBD2. CDR3 nucleotides: TGTGCCAGCAGCGTACCGGGGGGAGTTAATGAGCAGTTCTTC. This sequence encodes CASSVPGGVNEQFF.